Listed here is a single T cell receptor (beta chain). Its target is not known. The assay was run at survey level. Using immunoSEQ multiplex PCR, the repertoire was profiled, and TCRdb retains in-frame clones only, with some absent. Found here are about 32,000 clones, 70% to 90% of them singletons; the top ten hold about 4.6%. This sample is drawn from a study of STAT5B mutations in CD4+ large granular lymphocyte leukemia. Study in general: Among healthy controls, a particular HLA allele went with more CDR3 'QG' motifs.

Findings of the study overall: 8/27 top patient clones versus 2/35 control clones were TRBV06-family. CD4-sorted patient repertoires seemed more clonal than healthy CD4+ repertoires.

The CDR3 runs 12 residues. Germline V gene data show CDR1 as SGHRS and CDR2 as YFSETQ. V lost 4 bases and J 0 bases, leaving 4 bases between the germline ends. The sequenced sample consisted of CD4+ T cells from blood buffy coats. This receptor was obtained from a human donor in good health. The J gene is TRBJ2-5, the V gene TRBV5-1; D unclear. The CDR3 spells CASSKDQETQYF. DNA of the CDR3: TGCGCCAGCAGCAAGGACCAAGAGACCCAGTACTTC.